This TCR beta chain appears in the sequencing data of a study of shared clonotypes between healthy human individuals. On the study more broadly: Three CD4 naive, three CD4 memory, two CD8 naive and one CD8 memory plate were used per donor. Study-wide findings and caveats: Clonotypes shared by all four sorted-subset donors had higher generation probabilities than non-shared clonotypes.

Regarding this clone: Its antigen is undetermined.

The assay used deep level. Assay used: immunoSEQ multiplex PCR; TCRdb lists only in-frame clones, some missing. This table holds around 2.1 million clones, about 92% found once. Germline V gene lookup returns CDR1 SNHLY and CDR2 FYNNEI. CDR3 length: 18 residues. V shed 6 bases, J shed 0 bases, and the junction held 15 bases outside the gene matches. The naive CD8 fraction comprised CD45RO-negative cells positively selected for CCR7 and excluded terminally differentiated effector memory CD45RA+ cells. The origin of this receptor is a man aged 18-30 years in good health. Some clones in this sample may be carry-over from other donors' samples. The material sequenced was naive CD8+ T cells from PBMCs. The rearrangement joins TRBV2 to TRBJ2-3, with TRBD2 identical over 7 bases. The CDR3: CASSPQPSWEGSTDTQYF. CDR3 DNA: TGTGCCAGCAGCCCCCAGCCTTCCTGGGAGGGAAGCACAGATACGCAGTATTTT.